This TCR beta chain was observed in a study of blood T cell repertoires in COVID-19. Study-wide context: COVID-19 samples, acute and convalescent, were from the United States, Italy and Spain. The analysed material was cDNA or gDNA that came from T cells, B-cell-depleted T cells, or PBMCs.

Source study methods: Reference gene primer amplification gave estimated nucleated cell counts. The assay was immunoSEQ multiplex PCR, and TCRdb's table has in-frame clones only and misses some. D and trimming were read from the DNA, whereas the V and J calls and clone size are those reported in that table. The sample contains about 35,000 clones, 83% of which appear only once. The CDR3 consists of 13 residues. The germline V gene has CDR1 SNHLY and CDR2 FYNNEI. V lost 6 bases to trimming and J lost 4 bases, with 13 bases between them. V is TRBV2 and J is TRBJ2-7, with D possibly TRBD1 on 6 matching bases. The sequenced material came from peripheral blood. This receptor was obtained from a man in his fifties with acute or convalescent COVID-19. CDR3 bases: TGTGCCAGCAGAGGACAGATCAGATACGAGCAGTACTTC. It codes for CASRGQIRYEQYF.